Shown below are 17 T cell receptor beta chains from a single sample sequenced in a study of cytomegalovirus exposure and HLA in healthy donors (dated by TCRdb to 2016 to 2017). Library preparation employed the immunoSEQ multiplex PCR assay. The multiplex PCR relied on a mix of 60 forward primers for TCR Vbeta segments and 13 reverse primers for TCR Jbeta segments. Drawn from immuneACCESS, this table holds only the in-frame rearrangements with V and J called that TCRdb kept. Clones are partly lost; checked studies trace under half to an unresolved V gene and leave the rest unexplained. The sample data list more than 60,000 clones, and roughly three quarters of these were observed just once. Jointly, the top ten make up roughly 3% of the sample. The sequencing sample was made of PBMCs. These receptors were collected from a young woman in good health and CMV-seronegative.

CDR3 bases: TGTGCCAGCAGCGCGCCAGGACAGGGGGCTGGGGGTGAGCAGTTCTTC. It yields the protein CASSAPGQGAGGEQFF. The J gene is TRBJ2-1, the V gene TRBV5-5; 11 bases match TRBD1. The CDR3 has 16 amino acids. Trimming took 4 bases from V and 9 from J; bases not matched to a gene: 12. The germline V gene encodes CDR1 SGHKS and CDR2 YYEKEE (reference sequence).

The chain couples TRBV12-5 to TRBJ1-2, with TRBD1 identical over 7 bases. Per the germline V gene, CDR1 is LGHNT and CDR2 is FRNRAP. CDR3 length equals 14 residues. The J segment lost 8 bases and the V segment lost 5 bases, leaving 11 bases of the junction unmatched. CDR3 protein: CASGPRQGVYGYTF. CDR3 sequence (DNA): TGTGCTAGTGGTCCGCGACAGGGCGTATACGGCTACACCTTC.

Only a few counts were recorded for this clone. The J gene is TRBJ1-2, the V gene TRBV6-5; no reliable D call. This CDR3 is 13 amino acids long. Germline assignment: CDR1 MNHEY and CDR2 SVGAGI. Trimming removed 0 bases at V and 5 bases at J, with 7 bases between. CDR3 in amino acids: CASSYSALYGYTF. The CDR3 DNA reads as TGTGCCAGCAGTTACTCGGCATTGTATGGCTACACCTTC.

The genes are TRBV15 and TRBJ2-3, with D perhaps TRBD2 (5 bases). This CDR3 has 16 residues. The ends were cut back, 0 bases at V and 2 bases at J, with 12 bases in the middle. The germline V gene encodes CDR1 LNHNV and CDR2 YYDKDF (reference sequence). For the CDR3, the DNA is TGTGCCACCAGCAGAGATGTCTCGAGGGACACAGATACGCAGTATTTT. It specifies CATSRDVSRDTDTQYF.

V is TRBV11-3 and J is TRBJ1-1; tentative D call: TRBD1 (5 bases). Germline V gives CDR1 SGHNT, CDR2 YENEEA. The ends were cut back, 8 bases at V and 0 bases at J, with 13 bases in the middle. The CDR3 totals 14 residues. This CDR3 reads CASSRDFMNTEAFF. The CDR3 bases are TGTGCCAGCTCGCGGGACTTCATGAACACTGAAGCTTTCTTT.

The chain joins TRBV9 to TRBJ1-1; 7 bases agree with TRBD1. CDR3 size: 14 residues. CDR1 is SGDLS and CDR2 is YYNGEE in the germline V gene. With V trimmed by 3 bases and J by 6 bases, 8 bases remained unmatched. CDR3 amino acids: CASSGRQGRAEAFF. The CDR3 DNA reads TGTGCCAGCAGCGGGCGACAGGGCCGAGCTGAAGCTTTCTTT.

The chain uses TRBV10-3 and TRBJ1-5, with a possible D match to TRBD1 (6 bases). Germline assignment: CDR1 ENHRY and CDR2 SYGVKD. The CDR3 contains 14 residues. V was shortened by 3 bases and J by 2 bases, with 8 bases between the two germline ends. The CDR3 region is CAISEAGGNQPQHF. DNA for the CDR3: TGTGCCATCAGTGAAGCAGGGGGCAATCAGCCCCAGCATTTT.

The chain is built from TRBV7-2 and TRBJ2-5; the match to TRBD1 covers 10 bases. Germline CDR1 is SGHTA and CDR2 is FQGNSA. The V and J ends lost 1 base and 11 bases, in that order; junction bases with no gene match: 10. This CDR3 is 15 amino acids long. The DNA of the CDR3 is TGTGCCAGCAGCTTAGGGGAGGGACAGGGGATGGAGCAGTACTTC. Its protein is CASSLGEGQGMEQYF.

The chain links TRBV10-2 to TRBJ2-1; a possible D gene is TRBD1 (5 bases). V lost 4 bases and J 1 base, leaving 8 bases between the germline ends. Germline values: CDR1 WSHSY, CDR2 SAAADI. The CDR3 is 14 residues long. CDR3 sequence: CASSVTGSYNEQFF. The CDR3 coding sequence is TGCGCCAGCAGTGTAACAGGTTCCTACAATGAGCAGTTCTTC.

This clone was seen only a few times. This chain joins TRBV7-9 and TRBJ2-5, with 8 bases matching TRBD1. J gave up 6 bases and V 3 bases, and 9 bases lay outside the gene matches. The CDR3 sequence is 15 residues long. Germline CDR1 is SEHNR and CDR2 is FQNEAQ (reference sequence). The CDR3 DNA is TGTGCCAGCAGCTTGTCACAGGGGGAGAGACAGACCCAGTACTTC. Protein: CASSLSQGERQTQYF. Full variable domain (missing parts from reference TRBV7-9 and TRBJ2-5): DTGVSQNPRHKITKRGQNVTFRCDPISEHNRLYWYRQTLGQGPEFLTYFQNEAQLEKSRLLSDRFSAERPKGSFSTLEIQRTEQGDSAMYLCASSLSQGERQTQYFGPGTRLLVL.

This clone was counted only a few times. This rearrangement joins TRBV5-1 to TRBJ2-5, with TRBD1 identical over 7 bases. CDR1 and CDR2 (germline): SGHRS, YFSETQ. V was clipped by 7 bases and J by 3 bases; unmatched bases: 12. CDR3 length: 15 amino acids. DNA for the CDR3: TGCGCCAGCGGACGGACAGGCAGGGGAAAAGAGACCCAGTACTTC. Amino acid sequence: CASGRTGRGKETQYF.

The chain is built from TRBV6-1 and TRBJ2-7; TRBD2 aligns across 8 bases. The V gene's germline CDR1 is MNHNS and CDR2 SASEGT. The V and J ends lost 8 bases and 3 bases, in that order; junction bases with no gene match: 6. This CDR3 spans 13 amino acids. The CDR3 DNA follows: TGTGCCAGCCGGACTAGCTCCAACTACGAGCAGTACTTC. Its protein product is CASRTSSNYEQYF.

The chain links TRBV28 to TRBJ2-3, with 9 nucleotides matching TRBD1. The junction had 5 bases not matched to a gene; V was cut back by 5 bases and J by 2 bases. CDR1 MDHEN and CDR2 SYDVKM come from the germline V gene. This CDR3 is built from 15 residues. CDR3 amino acids: CASSPHRGPTDTQYF. CDR3 DNA: TGTGCCAGCAGTCCTCACAGGGGGCCCACAGATACGCAGTATTTT.

The J gene is TRBJ1-3, the V gene TRBV5-4; 7 bases map to TRBD1. The CDR3 consists of 17 residues. The V and J ends lost 0 bases and 0 bases, in that order; junction bases with no gene match: 6. Germline assignment: CDR1 SGHNT and CDR2 YYREEE (reference sequence). CDR3 nucleotide sequence: TGTGCCAGCAGCTTGGAACCAAACAGGGGCTCTGGAAACACCATATATTTT. It encodes CASSLEPNRGSGNTIYF.

The chain links TRBV19 to TRBJ2-3; 10 bases match TRBD2. Trimming removed 7 bases from V and 1 base from J; junction bases left unmatched: 11. CDR1 is LNHDA, CDR2 SQIVND, per germline (reference sequence). CDR3 length: 17 residues. As DNA, the CDR3 is TGTGCCAGTACCCTTGGTAACCTAGCGGGAGGCACAGATACGCAGTATTTT. Translated: CASTLGNLAGGTDTQYF.

This chain uses TRBV2 with TRBJ1-1, with D perhaps matching TRBD1 (5 bases). In germline, CDR1 is SNHLY, CDR2 FYNNEI. This CDR3 has 14 amino acids. With 2 bases removed from V and 6 bases from J, the gap between germline ends came to 13 bases. The CDR3 protein is CASSERGSVSEAFF. CDR3 bases: TGTGCCAGCAGTGAAAGGGGATCTGTCTCTGAAGCTTTCTTT.

The CDR3 DNA is TGTGCCAGCAGCCCGCGACAGGGTAGGGACTATGGCTACACCTTC. Protein: CASSPRQGRDYGYTF. This chain uses TRBV7-2 with TRBJ1-2; 7 bases fit TRBD1. Germline CDR1 and CDR2: SGHTA and FQGNSA. V shed 5 bases, J shed 3 bases, and the junction held 9 bases outside the gene matches. The CDR3 consists of 15 residues.